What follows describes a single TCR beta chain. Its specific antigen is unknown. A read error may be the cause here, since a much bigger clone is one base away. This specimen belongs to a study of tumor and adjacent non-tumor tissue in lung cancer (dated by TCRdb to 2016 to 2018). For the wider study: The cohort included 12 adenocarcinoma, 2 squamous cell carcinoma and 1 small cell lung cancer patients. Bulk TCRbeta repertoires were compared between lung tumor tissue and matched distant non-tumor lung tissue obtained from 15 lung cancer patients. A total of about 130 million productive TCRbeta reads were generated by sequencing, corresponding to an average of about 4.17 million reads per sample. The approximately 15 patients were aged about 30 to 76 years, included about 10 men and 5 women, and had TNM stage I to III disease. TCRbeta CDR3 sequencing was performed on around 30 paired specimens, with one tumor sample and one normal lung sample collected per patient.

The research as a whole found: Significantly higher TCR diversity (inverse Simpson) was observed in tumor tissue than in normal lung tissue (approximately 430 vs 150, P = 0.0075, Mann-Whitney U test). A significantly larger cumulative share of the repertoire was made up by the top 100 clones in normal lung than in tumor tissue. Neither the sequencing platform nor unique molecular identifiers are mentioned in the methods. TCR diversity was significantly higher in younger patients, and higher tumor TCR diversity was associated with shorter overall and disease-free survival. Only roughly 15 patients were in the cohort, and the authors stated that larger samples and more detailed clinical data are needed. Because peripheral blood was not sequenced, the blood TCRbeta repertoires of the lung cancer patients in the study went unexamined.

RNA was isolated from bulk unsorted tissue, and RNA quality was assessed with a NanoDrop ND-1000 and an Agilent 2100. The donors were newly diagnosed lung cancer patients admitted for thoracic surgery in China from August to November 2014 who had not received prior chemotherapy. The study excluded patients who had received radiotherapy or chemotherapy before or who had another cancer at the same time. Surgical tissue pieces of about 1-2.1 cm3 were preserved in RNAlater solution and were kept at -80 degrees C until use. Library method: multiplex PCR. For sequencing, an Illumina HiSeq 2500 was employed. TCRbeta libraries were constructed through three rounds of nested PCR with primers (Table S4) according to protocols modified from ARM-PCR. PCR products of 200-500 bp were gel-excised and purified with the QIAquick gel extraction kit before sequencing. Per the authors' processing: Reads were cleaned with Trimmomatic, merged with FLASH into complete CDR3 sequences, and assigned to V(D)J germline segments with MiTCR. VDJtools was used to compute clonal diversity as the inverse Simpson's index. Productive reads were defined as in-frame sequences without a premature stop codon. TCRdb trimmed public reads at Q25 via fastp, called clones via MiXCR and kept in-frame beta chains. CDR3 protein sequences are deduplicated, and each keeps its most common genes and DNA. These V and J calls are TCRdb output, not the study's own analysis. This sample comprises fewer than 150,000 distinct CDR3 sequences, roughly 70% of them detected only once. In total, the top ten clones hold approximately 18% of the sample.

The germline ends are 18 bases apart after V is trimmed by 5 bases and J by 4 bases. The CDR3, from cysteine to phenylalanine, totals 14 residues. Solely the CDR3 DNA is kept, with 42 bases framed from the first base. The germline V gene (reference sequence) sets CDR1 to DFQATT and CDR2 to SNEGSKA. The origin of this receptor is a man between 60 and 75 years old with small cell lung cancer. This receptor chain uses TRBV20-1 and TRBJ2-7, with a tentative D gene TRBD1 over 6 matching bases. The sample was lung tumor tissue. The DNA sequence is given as TGCAGTGCTGGCTCCGGGACGGGACAATACGAGCAGTACTTC. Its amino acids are CSAGSGTGQYEQYF.